Listed here are 17 T cell receptor beta chains from one sample, sequenced in a study of T cell clonality in common variable immunodeficiency. These TCRs are of unknown antigen specificity. TCRdb's table, derived via immunoSEQ multiplex PCR, lists solely in-frame clones and lacks some. This sample carries roughly 32,000 clones, none of them present only once. General study findings and limits: Reportedly, TCR beta sequences from common variable immunodeficiency showed fewer deletions and N-nucleotide insertions.

The sample was peripheral blood mononuclear cells. Receptor source: a human donor with common variable immunodeficiency.

This clone was seen repeatedly, ten times or more. The read finishes 3 residues shy of the CDR3 end, and the germline J gene is used to complete it. V and J are TRBV18 and TRBJ2-1, with 7 bases aligning to TRBD2. V gave up 3 bases and J gave up 2 bases; unmatched junction bases: 4. Germline values: CDR1 KGHSH, CDR2 LQKENI. This CDR3 contains 15 residues. This CDR3 is CASSPSGSTYNEQFF. The CDR3 bases that were read are TGTGCCAGCTCACCTAGCGGGTCTACCTACAATGAG.

With regard to this clone: The read ends 3 residues early relative to the CDR3; the germline J gene fills the gap. This chain links TRBV20-1 with TRBJ1-2, with TRBD1 identical over 10 bases. CDR1 is DFQATT and CDR2 is SNEGSKA in the germline V gene (reference sequence). The CDR3 has 13 amino acids. Trimming took 3 bases from V and 7 from J; bases not matched to a gene: 5. Incomplete CDR3 DNA: TGCAGTGCTAGTAGACAGGGGGCACGTGGC. It specifies CSASRQGARG. The CDR3 reads in full as CSASRQGARGYTF.

This clone showed up just a few times. The read terminates 3 residues ahead of where the CDR3 ends, so the germline J gene completes it. The chain couples TRBV19 to TRBJ2-1, with 11 bases fitting TRBD2. CDR3 length: 16 residues. Losses at the gene ends were 5 bases for V and 8 bases for J; bases not matched to a gene: 11. CDR1 and CDR2 from the germline V gene are LNHDA and SQIVND (reference sequence). CDR3 sequence: CASSAQLAGVFHEQFF. The DNA read from the CDR3 is TGTGCCAGTAGTGCACAACTAGCGGGAGTCTTCCATGAG.

Points on this clone: The sequenced fragment ends 3 residues before the CDR3 boundary, so the rest is inferred from the germline J gene. This sequence joins TRBV11-2 and TRBJ1-1; no clear D. With 5 bases removed from V and 2 bases from J, the gap between germline ends came to 12 bases. This CDR3 has 14 amino acids. From germline, CDR1 is SGHAT and CDR2 FQNNGV. The DNA read from the CDR3 is TGTGCCAGCAGCGGTATTTCAGGTAACACTGAA. Residues: CASSGISGNTE. The full CDR3 sequence reads CASSGISGNTEAFF.

This clone was seen more than once but under ten times. The read ends 3 residues early relative to the CDR3; the germline J gene fills the gap. This chain uses TRBV30 with TRBJ2-7; D remains ambiguous. V lost 1 base to trimming and J lost 6 bases, with 13 bases between them. The length of the CDR3 is 13 residues. Germline values: CDR1 GTSNPN, CDR2 SVGIG (reference sequence). The CDR3 sequence is CAWSEYSASEQYF. CDR3 DNA, as far as it was read: TGTGCCTGGAGTGAATACTCAGCGAGCGAG.

Note on this clone: Sequencing ends 3 residues short of the CDR3 end; the germline J gene provides the rest. At the DNA level, this CDR3 is encoded by other sequences in the same sample as well. J is TRBJ2-6 and V is TRBV19; 9 positions agree with TRBD1. CDR1 is LNHDA, CDR2 SQIVND, per germline (reference sequence). This CDR3 contains 17 residues. J lost 2 bases, V lost 3 bases, and 5 bases had no gene match. CDR3: CASSIGQGRTGANVLTF. The DNA read from the CDR3 is TGTGCCAGTAGTATCGGACAGGGGAGGACTGGGGCCAACGTC.

In its sample, this clone was seen a few times. The sequenced fragment ends 3 residues before the CDR3 boundary, so the rest is inferred from the germline J gene. The chain recombines TRBV19 with TRBJ2-2, with 9 bases identical to TRBD1. The J segment lost 7 bases and the V segment lost 9 bases, leaving 9 bases of the junction unmatched. This CDR3 has 14 amino acids. CDR1 and CDR2 from the germline V gene are LNHDA and SQIVND (reference sequence). This CDR3 reads CASRDRDFGGELFF. Incomplete CDR3 DNA: TGTGCCAGCCGGGACAGGGATTTTGGCGGGGAG.

About this clone: The observed sequence ends 3 residues before the CDR3 terminus, with the missing tail filled in from the germline J gene. This chain connects TRBV30 to TRBJ1-5; D possibly corresponds to TRBD1 (5 bases). Germline assignment: CDR1 GTSNPN and CDR2 SVGIG (reference sequence). This CDR3 has 13 residues. Trimming left V 4 bases short and J 4 bases short, with 11 bases between. CDR3 residues: CAWNNRSNQPQHF. The CDR3 bases that were read are TGTGCCTGGAATAACAGGTCGAATCAGCCC. Based on the CDR3 plus reference TRBV30 and TRBJ1-5, the full variable domain is SQTIHQWPATLVQPVGSPLSLECTVEGTSNPNLYWYRQAAGRGLQLLFYSVGIGQISSEVPQNLSASRPQDRQFILSSKKLLLSDSGFYLCAWNNRSNQPQHFGDGTRLSIL.

This clone was counted ten times or more. The sequenced fragment ends 3 residues before the CDR3 boundary, so the rest is inferred from the germline J gene. The chain links TRBV28 to TRBJ2-2; 8 bases are a match to TRBD1. Looked up from germline, CDR1 is MDHEN and CDR2 is SYDVKM. Trimming removed 7 bases from V and 5 bases from J; junction bases left unmatched: 9. The CDR3 spans 15 residues. The part of the CDR3 DNA that was read is TGTGCCAGCACCATAGGACAGGGTCTGACCGGGGAG. Residues: CASTIGQGLTGE. The whole CDR3 sequence reads CASTIGQGLTGELFF.

Within the sample, this clone is medium-sized. The read gets to within 3 residues of the CDR3 end, and the germline J gene fills in the rest. The gene calls are TRBV30 and TRBJ1-1; perhaps TRBD1 as D (6 bases). The V end lost 3 bases, the J end lost 6 bases, and 11 bases lay between the germline ends. The CDR3 is made up of 12 amino acids. Germline lookup yields CDR1 GTSNPN and CDR2 SVGIG (reference sequence). CDR3 in amino acids: CAWRGGVPEAFF. The sequenced CDR3 bases are TGTGCCTGGAGAGGGGGGGTCCCTGAA.

On this clone: The DNA ends 3 residues before the CDR3 does, and the rest of the CDR3 is filled in from the germline J gene. The rearrangement links TRBV7-8 to TRBJ1-1, with 7 bases matching TRBD1. CDR1 SGHVS and CDR2 FQNEAQ come from the germline V gene. This CDR3 contains 15 residues. Trimming cost V 0 bases and J 1 base; bases outside gene matches: 2. The CDR3 bases that were read are TGTGCCAGCAGCTTAGCAGGGGGCAGGAACACTGAA. Translated, it gives CASSLAGGRNTE. From start to end, the CDR3 is CASSLAGGRNTEAFF.

About this clone itself: The observed sequence ends 3 residues before the CDR3 terminus, with the missing tail filled in from the germline J gene. The rearrangement links TRBV7-8 to TRBJ1-4; no reliable D call. This CDR3 is built from 15 residues. V was shortened by 2 bases and J by 0 bases, with 7 bases between the two germline ends. Germline assignment: CDR1 SGHVS and CDR2 FQNEAQ. The CDR3 bases that were read are TGTGCCAGCAGCTTAACATTTGCAACTAATGAAAAA. Amino acids: CASSLTFATNEK. The whole CDR3 sequence reads CASSLTFATNEKLFF.

This clone was detected many times. The CDR3 end lies 3 residues beyond the end of the read and is filled in from the germline J gene. The V gene is TRBV18, the J gene TRBJ2-7; D is undetermined. CDR1 and CDR2 from the germline V gene are KGHSH and LQKENI. The CDR3 has 13 amino acids. V shed 1 base and J shed 1 base, with 5 bases lying between them. Incomplete CDR3 DNA: TGTGCCAGCTCACCACTTATTTCCTACGAG. It codes for CASSPLISYE. In full, the CDR3 reads CASSPLISYEQYF.

This clone was picked up a small number of times. CDR3 DNA (partial): TGTGCCTGGACCCTAGCGGGAGCCTACGAG. Translated, it gives CAWTLAGAYE. The complete CDR3 sequence is CAWTLAGAYEQYF. V and J are TRBV30 and TRBJ2-7; 10 bases agree with TRBD2. The missing CDR3 end, 3 residues past where the read stops, is filled in from the germline J gene. The CDR3 is 13 residues long. V lost 4 bases and J lost 2; bases outside the gene matches: 2. Germline CDR1 and CDR2: GTSNPN and SVGIG (reference sequence).

This clone was recorded at least ten times. The read terminates 3 residues before the CDR3 end, so the remaining end is supplied by the germline J gene. V gene TRBV20-1 combines with J gene TRBJ1-6; D might be TRBD1 (5 bases). Trimming took off 3 bases at V and 6 bases at J, with 9 bases between the two ends. CDR3 size: 13 residues. Germline V lookup: CDR1 DFQATT, CDR2 SNEGSKA (reference sequence). Incomplete CDR3 DNA: TGCAGTGCTAGTCTAGGGGTTAATTCACCC. Protein product: CSASLGVNSP. The CDR3, in full, reads CSASLGVNSPLHF.

This clone was seen ten or more times. Partial CDR3 DNA: TGTGCCAGCTCAGCGGGAGCCGAGGGACTAGCAGGGGGATACGAG. Translation: CASSAGAEGLAGGYE. The CDR3 in its entirety is CASSAGAEGLAGGYEQYF. This chain uses TRBV18 with TRBJ2-7; 9 nucleotides agree with TRBD2. The CDR3 is cut off 3 residues early in the read; its end comes from the germline J gene. This CDR3 is 18 amino acids long. Germline V gene lookup returns CDR1 KGHSH and CDR2 LQKENI. V gave up 5 bases and J gave up 4 bases; unmatched junction bases: 18.

This clone was found a few times. The sequenced fragment ends 3 residues before the CDR3 boundary, so the rest is inferred from the germline J gene. This chain links TRBV19 with TRBJ2-6; TRBD1 is a possible D gene (7 bases). The ends were cut back, 5 bases at V and 1 base at J, with 15 bases in the middle. The CDR3 runs to 17 residues. Germline CDR1 LNHDA, CDR2 SQIVND (reference sequence). The CDR3 region is CASSRQGGRSGANVLTF. The part of the CDR3 DNA that was read is TGTGCCAGTAGTCGCCAGGGGGGTAGGTCTGGGGCCAACGTC.